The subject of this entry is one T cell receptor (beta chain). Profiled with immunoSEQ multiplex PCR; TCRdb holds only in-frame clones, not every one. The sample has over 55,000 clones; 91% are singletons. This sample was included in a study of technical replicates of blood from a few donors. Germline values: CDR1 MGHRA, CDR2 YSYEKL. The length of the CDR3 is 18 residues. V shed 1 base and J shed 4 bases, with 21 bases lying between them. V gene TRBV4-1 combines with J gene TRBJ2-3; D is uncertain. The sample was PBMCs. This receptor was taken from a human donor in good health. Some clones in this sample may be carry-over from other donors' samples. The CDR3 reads CASSQGGGGSGSADTQYF. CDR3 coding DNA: TGCGCCAGCAGCCAAGGTGGTGGCGGCTCCGGGTCGGCAGATACGCAGTATTTT.